Below, one T cell receptor (beta chain) is given with its context. Its antigen target is currently unknown. The junction departs from germline at one end; a sequencing error may be responsible. The roughly 37 donors, aged about 6 to 95 years, were systemically healthy Caucasian individuals from Russia. Each donor gave around 9 milliliters of peripheral blood, collected into EDTA-treated Vacutainer tubes. Ficoll-Paque density-gradient centrifugation was used to isolate PBMCs, with at least 7 million per sample. Trizol reagent was used to extract total RNA from PBMCs, with at least 5.5 micrograms per sample. For every donor, an aliquot of PBMCs went through flow cytometry to measure the percentages of naive CD45RAhigh/CD27high T cells. The data stem from a study of blood T cells in healthy people across ages (dated by TCRdb to the mid-2010s). For the study in its entirety: Template switching captured roughly one uniquely barcoded TCR beta cDNA molecule per two T cells in model experiments. The study measured age-related changes in TCR beta repertoire diversity using deep sequencing normalized with unique cDNA molecular identifiers. The donors were split into four age groups: young (average around 16 years), middle-aged (over 35), aged (approximately 60) and long-lived (approximately 89). Donors of different ages were randomly distributed across sequencing lanes to avoid experimental bias. Using the same blood draw, the study looked at two additional independent replicas of 1 million unique cDNA reads for two donors, one aged 18 to 29 and the other aged 80 or older.

Overall study results and their limits: Donor CMV infection status was unknown, potentially confounding age-related changes in expanded clonotypes. Observed TCR beta diversity per million T cells fell roughly linearly with age, and a significant reduction was already apparent by age around 44. There was a strong correlation between observed TCR beta diversity and the percentage of naive T cells measured by flow cytometry. Estimates of total diversity from one million sequenced T cells were regarded as lower bounds and underestimates. Bulk unsorted PBMC profiling prevented conclusive comparison of naive and antigen-experienced compartments. Compared with the aged group, the long-lived group had more naive CD4+ T cells, fewer expanded clones and increased TCR diversity, a pattern suggesting age selection.

Library preparation was by 5' RACE. The reads were generated on an Illumina HiSeq 2500. A second PCR of roughly 6 to 11 cycles was performed with a sample-barcoded 5' primer and a J-beta primer mix. Each TCR beta cDNA molecule received a unique molecular identifier from a template-switch 5' adaptor carrying 12 random nucleotides. Each sample yielded at least 3 million CDR3-containing paired-end reads. First-strand cDNA was synthesized from all RNA with the Mint cDNA synthesis kit, primed by a TRBC-specific oligonucleotide. Following uracil-DNA glycosylase treatment, all cDNA underwent a first 18-cycle PCR with the universal primers M1SS and BC2_uni_R. The authors processed their data as follows. For normalization, 1 million high-quality reads, each with a distinct molecular identifier, were randomly selected from each sample. Reads sharing molecular identifiers were discarded rather than binned into consensus sequences. MiTCR, set to a Q25 quality threshold and the strictest error-elimination algorithm, was used for CDR3 identification, clonotype clustering and error correction. A nonparametric unseen species model with Euler transformation was used to estimate lower-bound total TCR beta diversity. In-frame beta chains were kept once TCRdb had trimmed the public reads at Q25 with fastp and called clones with MiXCR. CDR3 protein sequences are deduplicated, and each keeps its most common genes and DNA. These V and J calls are TCRdb output, not the study's own analysis. Recorded for this sample are 1.4 million or so distinct CDR3 sequences; 40% to 45% of them occurred a single time. In total, the top ten clones hold about 3.8% of the sample.

As encoded in the germline V gene (reference sequence), CDR1 is SEHNR while CDR2 is FQNEAQ. From its cysteine to its phenylalanine, the CDR3 spans 13 amino acids. The retained sequence is limited to the CDR3, 39 bases, with the frame set at the first base. Sequences were obtained from blood. The V and J genes are TRBV7-9 and TRBJ1-1; too little of a D gene remains to name it. This TCR was sampled from a woman aged 18-35 years in good health. The DNA sequence follows: TGTGTCAGCAGCTCGGGCCGGGGCACTGAAGCTTTCTTT. Translated, it reads CVSSSGRGTEAFF.